Reported below is one T cell receptor (beta chain). The method was immunoSEQ multiplex PCR; TCRdb's version includes in-frame clones alone and lacks a portion of them. Here the sample spans 350,000 to 450,000 clones, 92% being singletons. Treatment denoted: some 20 received Ad26.COV2.S at low or high dose, single or two shots; about five received placebo; per-sample allocation not given. Each sample was drawn 63 days after the first injection (of vaccine or placebo). This sample was included in a study of Ad26.COV2.S vaccination and SARS-CoV-2 variants. This sequence was found in a person aged 18-60 years who received the Ad26.COV2.S COVID-19 vaccine or a placebo. Sequencing was performed on peripheral blood, taken in a trial of Ad26.COV2.S vaccine versus placebo.

CDR3 protein: CASSLALAGGVVEQYF. Written as DNA, the CDR3 is TGTGCCAGCAGCTTAGCGCTGGCCGGGGGGGTCGTCGAGCAGTACTTC. This rearrangement joins TRBV7-2 to TRBJ2-7; 8 nucleotides match TRBD2. In germline, CDR1 is SGHTA, CDR2 FQGNSA. There are 16 residues in the CDR3. V gave up 0 bases and J gave up 6 bases; unmatched junction bases: 10.